This is a list of T cell receptor beta chains from one sample in a study of graft-versus-host responses after intestinal transplantation. Clones were sequenced by immunoSEQ multiplex PCR, and TCRdb holds only the in-frame ones, with some missing. Among under 75,000 clones, under 90% were seen once, and the ten largest hold 1.5% to 2%. The sample here was ileum tissue, taken 350 to 400 days after transplant. These receptors were collected from a human patient who received an intestinal transplant, so some T cells may come from the graft donor. Both conserved end residues are part of each CDR3. D genes are given only for firm matches. Not all rows give a size; the values are once, few, many and, for expanded clones, a class.

abundance	v_gene	d_gene	j_gene	CDR3aa	CDR3nt
.	TRBV30	.	TRBJ1-1	CAWSREGVAEAFF	TGTGCCTGGAGTCGTGAAGGGGTGGCTGAAGCTTTCTTT
.	TRBV5-6	TRBD1	TRBJ2-7	CASSFGTGNYEQYF	TGTGCCAGCAGCTTTGGGACAGGCAACTACGAGCAGTACTTC
.	TRBV10-3	.	TRBJ1-1	CAISDSVKNTEAFF	TGTGCCATCAGTGACAGTGTAAAGAACACTGAAGCTTTCTTT
.	TRBV6-1	.	TRBJ2-3	CASSEWLKQDTQYF	TGTGCCAGCAGTGAATGGCTCAAGCAGGATACGCAGTATTTT
.	TRBV9	TRBD2	TRBJ2-7	CASSVAPSGGYEQYF	TGTGCCAGCAGCGTAGCGCCTAGCGGGGGCTACGAGCAGTACTTC
once	TRBV6-1	.	TRBJ2-5	CASRRRRGETQYF	TGTGCCAGCAGAAGGAGGAGGGGGGAGACCCAGTACTTC
once	TRBV29-1	.	TRBJ2-7	CSVVLVSGGYEQYF	TGCAGCGTTGTCTTAGTTAGCGGTGGATACGAGCAGTACTTC
.	TRBV15	TRBD1	TRBJ2-7	CATSFRDRGPEQYF	TGTGCCACCAGCTTCCGGGACAGGGGGCCCGAGCAGTACTTC
.	TRBV7-9	TRBD1	TRBJ1-2	CASSSITGDRRLGYTF	TGTGCCAGCAGCTCAATAACGGGGGACAGAAGGCTTGGCTACACCTTC
few	TRBV6-5	.	TRBJ1-1	CASSFGYTEAFF	TGTGCCAGCAGTTTCGGTTACACTGAAGCTTTCTTT
.	TRBV6-5	TRBD2	TRBJ2-1	CASSYTGTSGRNEQFF	TGTGCCAGCAGTTACACCGGGACTAGCGGGAGAAATGAGCAGTTCTTC
.	TRBV6-6	TRBD1	TRBJ1-5	CASSAQGSSNQPQHF	TGTGCCAGCAGTGCACAGGGGTCCTCTAATCAGCCCCAGCATTTT
.	TRBV28	.	TRBJ1-2	CASSPGTTNYGYTF	TGTGCCAGCAGCCCGGGGACTACTAACTATGGCTACACCTTC
.	TRBV6-6	TRBD1	TRBJ1-5	CASSSGTGGQPQHF	TGTGCCAGCAGTTCCGGGACAGGGGGCCAGCCCCAGCATTTT
.	TRBV7-9	.	TRBJ1-1	CASSLNAGGRTEAFF	TGTGCCAGCAGCTTAAATGCGGGGGGGCGCACTGAAGCTTTCTTT
.	TRBV27	.	TRBJ2-7	CASSLFRLGIGVHEQYF	TGTGCCAGCAGTTTATTTCGGTTGGGGATCGGGGTCCACGAGCAGTACTTC
.	TRBV19	.	TRBJ2-7	CASSTGLTNSYEQYF	TGTGCCAGTAGTACCGGACTAACTAACTCCTACGAGCAGTACTTC
.	TRBV6-5	.	TRBJ1-1	CASSPHLELNTEAFF	TGTGCCAGCAGTCCTCACCTGGAACTCAACACTGAAGCTTTCTTT
once	TRBV2	TRBD2	TRBJ2-3	CASSAASGGALDTQYF	TGTGCCAGCAGTGCCGCTAGCGGGGGGGCCTTAGATACGCAGTATTTT
.	TRBV29-1	.	TRBJ2-7	CSIRDGSAYEQYF	TGCAGCATACGGGACGGATCAGCCTACGAGCAGTACTTC
.	TRBV29-1	.	TRBJ2-1	CSVTTAFGPLNEQFF	TGCAGCGTTACTACAGCCTTCGGACCTCTCAATGAGCAGTTCTTC
few	TRBV10-3	.	TRBJ2-7	CAISESSSGSYEQYF	TGTGCCATCAGTGAGTCGTCGAGCGGAAGCTACGAGCAGTACTTC
.	TRBV5-1	.	TRBJ2-7	CASSFDSSYEQYF	TGCGCCAGCAGCTTTGACAGTTCCTACGAGCAGTACTTC
.	TRBV19	.	TRBJ1-1	CASSEQQGKNTEAFF	TGTGCCAGTAGTGAACAGCAGGGGAAGAACACTGAAGCTTTCTTT
.	TRBV29-1	.	TRBJ1-2	CSVKLQENYGYTF	TGCAGCGTTAAGCTGCAGGAAAACTATGGCTACACCTTC
.	TRBV10-2	.	TRBJ1-1	CASSESRGLNTEAFF	TGCGCCAGCAGTGAGTCAAGAGGACTGAACACTGAAGCTTTCTTT
.	TRBV28	TRBD2	TRBJ2-3	CASSSGTSGSTDTQYF	TGTGCCAGCAGTTCCGGGACTAGCGGAAGTACAGATACGCAGTATTTT
.	TRBV6-5	.	TRBJ2-1	CASTLGVRLNEQFF	TGTGCCAGCACTCTTGGTGTACGGCTGAATGAGCAGTTCTTC
.	TRBV25-1	TRBD1	TRBJ2-3	CASSEQGAADTQYF	TGTGCCAGCAGTGAGCAGGGGGCAGCGGATACGCAGTATTTT
.	TRBV2	TRBD1	TRBJ1-2	CASRDRGALYGYTF	TGTGCCAGCAGGGACAGGGGGGCCCTCTATGGCTACACCTTC
few	TRBV28	TRBD1	TRBJ2-2	CASSSGQGPTGELFF	TGTGCCAGCAGTTCAGGACAGGGGCCCACCGGGGAGCTGTTTTTT
.	TRBV6-1	.	TRBJ1-2	CASSEGVRGYTF	TGTGCCAGCAGTGAAGGGGTGAGGGGCTACACCTTC
few	TRBV6-1	.	TRBJ1-3	CASSEWQHSGNTIYF	TGTGCCAGCAGTGAATGGCAGCACTCTGGAAACACCATATATTTT
.	TRBV28	.	TRBJ2-7	CASNPIDRYEQYF	TGTGCCAGCAACCCTATTGACAGGTACGAGCAGTACTTC
.	TRBV1	.	TRBJ2-7	CTSSHATGTGVCYEQYF	TGCACCAGCAGCCATGCCACCGGGACAGGGGTCTGCTACGAGCAGTACTTC
.	TRBV6-5	.	TRBJ1-1	CASSYGRVAFF	TGTGCCAGCAGTTATGGGCGGGTAGCTTTCTTT
.	TRBV9	.	TRBJ1-2	CASSAPTGLADGYTF	TGTGCCAGCAGCGCCCCTACCGGACTTGCGGATGGCTACACCTTC
.	TRBV13	TRBD1	TRBJ2-5	CASSPYHEDRGKETQYF	TGTGCCAGCAGCCCATACCATGAGGACAGGGGAAAAGAGACCCAGTACTTC
.	TRBV29-1	.	TRBJ2-1	CSVGLLLSSYNEQFF	TGCAGCGTTGGGCTTCTCTTGAGCTCCTACAATGAGCAGTTCTTC
.	TRBV4-1	TRBD2	TRBJ2-1	CASSPSGNNEQFF	TGCGCCAGCAGCCCTAGCGGGAACAATGAGCAGTTCTTC
.	TRBV7-3	TRBD2	TRBJ2-5	CASSLIGGRVPQAQETQYF	TGTGCCAGCAGCTTAATCGGCGGGAGGGTTCCCCAGGCCCAAGAGACCCAGTACTTC
.	TRBV28	TRBD2	TRBJ2-3	CASSLWGGTTTDTQYF	TGTGCCAGCAGTTTATGGGGCGGGACTACCACAGATACGCAGTATTTT
.	TRBV7-3	.	TRBJ1-1	CASSLNGRGRALPTEAFF	TGTGCCAGCAGCTTAAATGGGCGTGGGCGGGCTCTCCCCACTGAAGCTTTCTTT
.	TRBV6-6	.	TRBJ2-5	CASSSSGDKKTQYF	TGTGCCAGCAGTTCCAGCGGGGACAAAAAGACCCAGTACTTC
.	TRBV4-1	.	TRBJ2-1	CASSQPGAGSSYNEQFF	TGCGCCAGCAGCCAACCTGGGGCGGGGAGCTCCTACAATGAGCAGTTCTTC
.	TRBV18	TRBD1	TRBJ1-5	CASSLTGKYSNQPQHF	TGTGCCAGCTCCCTGACAGGGAAATATAGCAATCAGCCCCAGCATTTT
.	TRBV28	TRBD1	TRBJ1-2	CASRPGQGANYGYTF	TGTGCCAGCAGGCCGGGACAGGGGGCTAACTATGGCTACACCTTC
few	TRBV10-3	.	TRBJ1-1	CAIRERDWNTEAFF	TGTGCCATCAGGGAGAGGGATTGGAACACTGAAGCTTTCTTT
.	TRBV4-1	.	TRBJ1-2	CASSQATTGYYGYTF	TGCGCCAGCAGCCAAGCAACTACAGGATACTATGGCTACACCTTC
few	TRBV6-1	TRBD1	TRBJ2-3	CASPTGQGNTDTQYF	TGTGCCAGCCCTACGGGACAGGGTAACACAGATACGCAGTATTTT
.	TRBV11-2	.	TRBJ2-3	CASSLKALAPSTDTQYF	TGTGCCAGCAGCTTAAAGGCCCTAGCGCCTAGCACAGATACGCAGTATTTT